This passage covers 9 T cell receptor beta chains from one sample sequenced in a study of shared clonotypes between healthy human individuals. Generated by immunoSEQ multiplex PCR, the TCRdb table keeps only in-frame clones and is missing some. Among hundreds of thousands of clones, around 95% were seen once, and the ten largest hold around 0.11%. The naive CD8 population came from CD45RO-negative cells selected for CCR7, without terminally differentiated effector memory CD45RA+ cells. The sequencing input was naive CD8+ T cells sorted from blood. The receptor set was obtained from a woman aged 30 to 39 in good health.

The chain couples TRBV7-2 to TRBJ2-7, with no clear D. Between the trimmed V and J ends, which lost 5 bases and 0 bases, there was a span of 11 bases. This CDR3 is built from 14 residues. The V gene's germline CDR1 is SGHTA and CDR2 FQGNSA. Here the CDR3 reads CASSPGGSSYEQYF. The CDR3 DNA follows: TGTGCCAGCAGCCCCGGCGGTAGCTCCTACGAGCAGTACTTC. Variable domain in full (rest from reference TRBV7-2 and TRBJ2-7): GAGVSQSPSNKVTEKGKDVELRCDPISGHTALYWYRQSLGQGLEFLIYFQGNSAPDKSGLPSDRFSAERTGGSVSTLTIQRTQQEDSAVYLCASSPGGSSYEQYFGPGTRLTVT.

The rearrangement links TRBV4-1 to TRBJ2-1, with TRBD2 matching 10 bases. Trimming cost V 0 bases and J 8 bases; bases outside gene matches: 10. Germline-derived CDR1 and CDR2 are MGHRA and YSYEKL. CDR3 size: 17 residues. CDR3 in amino acids: CASSQDIRASGSHEQFF. CDR3 bases: TGCGCCAGCAGCCAAGACATTCGGGCTAGCGGGAGCCATGAGCAGTTCTTC.

V is TRBV5-4 and J is TRBJ2-1; D is tentatively TRBD1 or TRBD2 (5 bases each). V was pared by 5 bases and J by 10 bases, with 16 bases between. The CDR3 sequence is 13 residues long. CDR1 is SGHNT, CDR2 YYREEE, per germline (reference sequence). This chain's CDR3 is CASRPGAAPEQFF. In DNA, the CDR3 is TGTGCCAGCAGACCCGGGGCCGCTCCCGAGCAGTTCTTC. The full variable domain, with the rest looked up from reference TRBV5-4 and TRBJ2-1, is ETGVTQSPTHLIKTRGQQVTLRCSSQSGHNTVSWYQQALGQGPQFIFQYYREEENGRGNFPPRFSGLQFPNYSSELNVNALELDDSALYLCASRPGAAPEQFFGPGTRLTVL.

On this clone: Other DNA sequences in the same sample also yield this CDR3. DNA for the CDR3: TGTGCCAGCGGACGCTACGAGCAGTACTTC. This encodes CASGRYEQYF. This chain connects TRBV27 to TRBJ2-7, with D uncertain. Trimming took off 8 bases at V and 3 bases at J, with 5 bases between the two ends. The CDR3 covers 10 residues. CDR1 and CDR2 (germline): MNHEY, SMNVEV (reference sequence).

As to this clone: The sample has other DNA sequences that encode this CDR3 too. The J gene is TRBJ1-5, the V gene TRBV27; a weak D match, TRBD1 (5 bases). The CDR3 length is 14 residues. With 6 bases removed from V and 1 base from J, the gap between germline ends came to 10 bases. CDR1 is MNHEY and CDR2 is SMNVEV in the germline V gene (reference sequence). CDR3 nucleotides: TGTGCCAGCAGGGCCGGGGGGAGCAATCAGCCCCAGCATTTT. Translation gives CASRAGGSNQPQHF.

The rearrangement uses TRBV19 and TRBJ2-7, with 10 nucleotides matching TRBD1. CDR1 LNHDA and CDR2 SQIVND come from the germline V gene (reference sequence). This CDR3 has 14 residues. Trimming removed 5 bases from V and 7 bases from J; junction bases left unmatched: 8. CDR3 in DNA: TGTGCCAGTAGTCCGGGACAGGGGCCTTTTGAGCAGTACTTC. Translated, it gives CASSPGQGPFEQYF.

This chain links TRBV5-1 with TRBJ2-1; D is unclear. Deletions cut 4 bases from V and 5 bases from J, with 4 bases between. The CDR3 totals 11 residues. Germline CDR1 reads SGHRS; CDR2 reads YFSETQ. CDR3 protein: CASSEDNEQFF. The CDR3 region has the DNA TGCGCCAGCAGCGAAGACAATGAGCAGTTCTTC.

The chain is built from TRBV28 and TRBJ1-2, with no clear D. V lost 3 bases to trimming and J lost 0 bases, with 8 bases between them. CDR3 length: 14 residues. Per germline, CDR1 MDHEN and CDR2 SYDVKM. The CDR3 loop is CASSFVETNYGYTF. CDR3 DNA: TGTGCCAGCAGTTTTGTAGAAACTAACTATGGCTACACCTTC.

The CDR3 loop is CASSLAWTLAGANVLTF. The CDR3 DNA reads as TGTGCCAGCAGCTTGGCCTGGACCCTGGCTGGGGCCAACGTCCTGACTTTC. The J gene is TRBJ2-6, the V gene TRBV5-4; D is undetermined. Germline V gene sequence: CDR1 SGHNT, CDR2 YYREEE (reference sequence). The CDR3 runs to 17 residues. V was shortened by 0 bases and J by 2 bases, with 12 bases between the two germline ends.